This T cell receptor (beta chain) originates from a study of graft-versus-host responses after intestinal transplantation. Study-level points and caveats: Among recipient marrow samples, GvH clones were found; some appeared first in ileum or blood.

Sequencing used immunoSEQ multiplex PCR; TCRdb keeps in-frame clones, though not all of them. Of around 88,000 clones listed, 75% to 90% are singletons. Concerning this clone: Its antigen is currently unknown.

The ends were cut back, 1 base at V and 0 bases at J, with 10 bases in the middle. The CDR3 has 17 amino acids. CDR1 and CDR2 from the germline V gene are SNHLY and FYNNEI. This clonotype originated in a human donor who received an intestinal transplant. The sequences come from unstimulated CD8+ T cells sorted from spleen or lymph node cells, collected before intestinal transplant. The chain has TRBV2 and TRBJ2-6, with D perhaps given as TRBD1 or TRBD2 (5 bases each). The CDR3 is CASSEGGIYSGANVLTF. The CDR3, as DNA: TGTGCCAGCAGTGAAGGGGGGATTTACTCTGGGGCCAACGTCCTGACTTTC.